What follows are 7 T cell receptor beta chains derived from one specimen sequenced in a study of blood T cell repertoires in COVID-19. The method was immunoSEQ multiplex PCR; TCRdb's version includes in-frame clones alone and lacks a portion of them. The sample lists a few hundred thousand clones; 85% to 90% were seen once. The source material was PBMCs or T cells enriched from blood (not recorded which). The receptor set was obtained from a woman under 30 with acute COVID-19.

The chain carries TRBV12-3 or TRBV12-4 and TRBJ1-1; 7 positions match TRBD1. Unmatched junction bases numbered 7, after V lost 6 bases and J lost 6 bases. The CDR3 contains 13 residues. This chain's CDR3 is CASSRRTGAEAFF. The CDR3 bases are TGTGCCAGCAGCCGACGGACAGGCGCTGAAGCTTTCTTT.

The chain combines TRBV28 with TRBJ2-2; 11 nucleotides line up with TRBD2. Losses at the gene ends were 6 bases for V and 8 bases for J; bases not matched to a gene: 11. The CDR3 has 16 amino acids. Germline V gives CDR1 MDHEN, CDR2 SYDVKM. The CDR3 loop is CASRAGISGRVGELFF. In nucleotides, the CDR3 is TGTGCCAGCAGGGCAGGGATTAGCGGGAGGGTGGGGGAGCTGTTTTTT. Complete variable domain (other parts from reference TRBV28 and TRBJ2-2): DVKVTQSSRYLVKRTGEKVFLECVQDMDHENMFWYRQDPGLGLRLIYFSYDVKMKEKGDIPEGYSVSREKKERFSLILESASTNQTSMYLCASRAGISGRVGELFFGEGSRLTVL.

J is TRBJ2-7 and V is TRBV11-3; TRBD2 agrees at 8 bases. The CDR3 consists of 15 residues. Germline trimming cut 4 bases from V and 7 bases from J; bases unmatched to any gene: 12. Germline loops: CDR1 SGHNT, CDR2 YENEEA. This chain's CDR3 is CASSSQTSAAGEQYF. The CDR3 DNA is TGTGCCAGCAGCTCCCAGACTAGCGCCGCGGGGGAGCAGTACTTC.

The chain combines TRBV27 with TRBJ2-1; tentative D call: TRBD1 (5 bases). The germline CDR1 and CDR2 sequences are MNHEY and SMNVEV (reference sequence). This CDR3 comprises 15 residues. The germline V and J ends were trimmed by 2 bases and 6 bases, with 14 bases remaining between them. The CDR3 nucleotides are TGTGCCAGCAGTTTACAGGGTTCTCACGGCAATGAGCAGTTCTTC. Its protein product is CASSLQGSHGNEQFF.

This clone was seen once. The V gene is TRBV5-4, the J gene TRBJ2-2, with a tentative D call TRBD1 (6 bases). The CDR3 sequence is 14 residues long. The V gene's germline CDR1 is SGHNT and CDR2 YYREEE (reference sequence). The germline V and J ends were trimmed by 3 bases and 6 bases, with 12 bases remaining between them. CDR3 coding DNA: TGTGCCAGCAGCTCAGGGGTTTCAGCCGGGGAGCTGTTTTTT. Encoded protein: CASSSGVSAGELFF.

The rearrangement uses TRBV7-2 and TRBJ1-5; D gene ambiguous. The V gene's germline CDR1 is SGHTA and CDR2 FQGNSA. The CDR3 totals 14 residues. V was pared by 3 bases and J by 0 bases, with 6 bases between. CDR3 residues: CASSFLNSNQPQHF. In DNA, the CDR3 is TGTGCCAGCAGCTTTCTTAATAGCAATCAGCCCCAGCATTTT.

This clone was counted between two and nine times. The chain has TRBV6-5 and TRBJ2-7; 9 nucleotides agree with TRBD1. Germline CDR1 is MNHEY and CDR2 is SVGAGI. With V trimmed by 7 bases and J by 6 bases, 10 bases remained unmatched. CDR3 size: 14 residues. The CDR3: CASTPDRGIGEQYF. The CDR3 DNA is TGTGCCAGCACCCCCGACAGGGGGATCGGCGAGCAGTACTTC.